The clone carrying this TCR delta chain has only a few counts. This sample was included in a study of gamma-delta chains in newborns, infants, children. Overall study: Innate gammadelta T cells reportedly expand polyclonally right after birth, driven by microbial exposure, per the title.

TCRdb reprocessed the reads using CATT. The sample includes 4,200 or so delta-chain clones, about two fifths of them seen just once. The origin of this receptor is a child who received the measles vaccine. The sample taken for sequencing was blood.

The CDR3 is CACDTVLGDPSSWDTRQMFF. CDR3 in DNA: TGTGCCTGTGACACCGTACTGGGGGATCCAAGCTCCTGGGACACCCGACAGATGTTTTTC. The chain uses TRDV2 and TRDJ3, with 10 positions matching TRDD3. The CDR3 sequence is 20 residues long. Germline V CDR1 and CDR2: GEAIGNYY, EKD. Trimming removed 0 bases from V and 0 bases from J; junction bases left unmatched: 7.